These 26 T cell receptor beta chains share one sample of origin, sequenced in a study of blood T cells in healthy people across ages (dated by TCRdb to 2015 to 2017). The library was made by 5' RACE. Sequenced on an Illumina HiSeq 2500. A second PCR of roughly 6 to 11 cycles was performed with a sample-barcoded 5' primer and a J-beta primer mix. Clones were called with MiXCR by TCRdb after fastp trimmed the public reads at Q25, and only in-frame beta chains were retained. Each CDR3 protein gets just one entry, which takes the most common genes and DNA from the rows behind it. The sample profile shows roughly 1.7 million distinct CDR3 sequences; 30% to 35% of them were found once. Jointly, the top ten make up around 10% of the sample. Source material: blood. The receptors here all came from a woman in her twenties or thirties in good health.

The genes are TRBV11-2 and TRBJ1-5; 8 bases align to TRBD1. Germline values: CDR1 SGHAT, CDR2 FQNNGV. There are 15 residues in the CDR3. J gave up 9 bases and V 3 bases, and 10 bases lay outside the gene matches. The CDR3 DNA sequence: TGTGCCAGCAGCTTGGAAGACAGGGGCCGAAGGCCCCAGCATTTT. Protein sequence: CASSLEDRGRRPQHF.

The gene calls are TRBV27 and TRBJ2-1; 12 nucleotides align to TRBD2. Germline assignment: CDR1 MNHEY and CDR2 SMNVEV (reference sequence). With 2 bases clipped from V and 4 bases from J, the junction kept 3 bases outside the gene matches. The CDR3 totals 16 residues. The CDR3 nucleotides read TGTGCCAGCAGTTTAAGTACTAGCGGGGGGTACAATGAGCAGTTCTTC. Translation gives CASSLSTSGGYNEQFF.

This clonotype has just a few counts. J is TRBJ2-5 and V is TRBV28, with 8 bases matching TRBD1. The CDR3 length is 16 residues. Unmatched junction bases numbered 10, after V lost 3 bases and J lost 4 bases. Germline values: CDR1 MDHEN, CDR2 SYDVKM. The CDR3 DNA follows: TGTGCCAGCAGTTTCCCTCGGACAGGGCAGCGAGAGACCCAGTACTTC. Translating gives CASSFPRTGQRETQYF.

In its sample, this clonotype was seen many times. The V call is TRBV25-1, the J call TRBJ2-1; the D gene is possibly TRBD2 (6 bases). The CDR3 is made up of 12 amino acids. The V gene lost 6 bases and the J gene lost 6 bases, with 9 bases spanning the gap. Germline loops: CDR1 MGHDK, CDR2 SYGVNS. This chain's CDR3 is CASSGGVNEQFF. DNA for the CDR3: TGTGCCAGCAGCGGAGGGGTCAATGAGCAGTTCTTC.

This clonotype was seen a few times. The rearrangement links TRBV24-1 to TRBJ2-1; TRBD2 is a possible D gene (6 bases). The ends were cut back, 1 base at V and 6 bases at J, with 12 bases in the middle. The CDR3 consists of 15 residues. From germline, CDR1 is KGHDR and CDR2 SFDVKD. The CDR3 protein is CATSDLNGSFNEQFF. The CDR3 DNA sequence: TGTGCCACCAGTGATTTAAACGGGAGTTTCAATGAGCAGTTCTTC.

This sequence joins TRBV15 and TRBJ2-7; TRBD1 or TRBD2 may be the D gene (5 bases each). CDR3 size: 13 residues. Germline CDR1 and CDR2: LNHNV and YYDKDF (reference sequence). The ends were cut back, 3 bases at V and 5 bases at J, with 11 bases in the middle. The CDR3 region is CATSSGACNEQYF. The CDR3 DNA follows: TGTGCCACCAGCAGCGGGGCATGTAACGAGCAGTACTTC.

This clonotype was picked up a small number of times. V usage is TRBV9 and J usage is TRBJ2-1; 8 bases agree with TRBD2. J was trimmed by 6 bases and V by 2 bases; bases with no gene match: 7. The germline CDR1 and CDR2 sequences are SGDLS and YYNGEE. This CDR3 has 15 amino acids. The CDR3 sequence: CASSVRTGGANEQFF. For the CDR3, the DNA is TGTGCCAGCAGCGTCAGGACGGGGGGGGCCAATGAGCAGTTCTTC. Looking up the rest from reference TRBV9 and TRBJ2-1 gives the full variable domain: DSGVTQTPKHLITATGQRVTLRCSPRSGDLSVYWYQQSLDQGLQFLIQYYNGEERAKGNILERFSAQQFPDLHSELNLSSLELGDSALYFCASSVRTGGANEQFFGPGTRLTVL.

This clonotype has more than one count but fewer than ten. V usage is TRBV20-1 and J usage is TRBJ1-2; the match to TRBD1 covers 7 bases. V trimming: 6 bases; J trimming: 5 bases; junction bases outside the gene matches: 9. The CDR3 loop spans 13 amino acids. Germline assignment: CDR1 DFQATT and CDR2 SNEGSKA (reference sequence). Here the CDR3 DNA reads TGCAGTGCCCCCGGGGACAGTCATTATGGCTACACCTTC. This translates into CSAPGDSHYGYTF.

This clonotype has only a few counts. Here the CDR3 DNA reads TGTGCCGGCCGTTCAGGGGCTCCCTCCTACAATGAGCAGTTCTTC. Translation gives CAGRSGAPSYNEQFF. This sequence joins TRBV6-1 and TRBJ2-1; tentatively, D is TRBD1 (6 bases). Germline loops: CDR1 MNHNS, CDR2 SASEGT. V gave up 11 bases and J gave up 0 bases, with 17 bases separating them. The CDR3 covers 15 residues.

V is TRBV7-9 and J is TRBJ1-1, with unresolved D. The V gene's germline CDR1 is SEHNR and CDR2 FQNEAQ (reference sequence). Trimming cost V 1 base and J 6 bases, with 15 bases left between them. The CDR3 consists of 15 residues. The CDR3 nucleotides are TGTGCCAGCAGCTTAGGTGTGGGGATGAGGTCTGAAGCTTTCTTT. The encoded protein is CASSLGVGMRSEAFF.

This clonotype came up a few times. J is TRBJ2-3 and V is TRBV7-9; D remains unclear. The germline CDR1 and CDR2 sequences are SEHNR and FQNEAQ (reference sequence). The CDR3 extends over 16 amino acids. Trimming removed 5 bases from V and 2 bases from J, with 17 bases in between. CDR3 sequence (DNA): TGTGCCAGCAGCCCGTGGAAAGCGTTTACCACAGATACGCAGTATTTT. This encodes CASSPWKAFTTDTQYF.

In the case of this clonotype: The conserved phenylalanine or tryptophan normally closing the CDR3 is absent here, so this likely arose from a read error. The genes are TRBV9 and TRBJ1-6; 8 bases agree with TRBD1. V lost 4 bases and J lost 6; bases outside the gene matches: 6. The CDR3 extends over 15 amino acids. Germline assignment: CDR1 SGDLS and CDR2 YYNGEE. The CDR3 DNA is TGTGCCAGCAGCCCAGGGGGCCTGACTAATTCACCCCTCCACTGT. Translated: CASSPGGLTNSPLHC.

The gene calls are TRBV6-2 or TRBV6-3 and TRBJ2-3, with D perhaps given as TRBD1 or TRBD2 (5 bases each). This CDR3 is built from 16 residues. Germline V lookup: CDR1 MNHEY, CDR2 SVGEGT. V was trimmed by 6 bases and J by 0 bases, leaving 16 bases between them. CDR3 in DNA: TGTGCCAGCAGACATATTGGGACGGGGAGCACAGATACGCAGTATTTT. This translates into CASRHIGTGSTDTQYF.

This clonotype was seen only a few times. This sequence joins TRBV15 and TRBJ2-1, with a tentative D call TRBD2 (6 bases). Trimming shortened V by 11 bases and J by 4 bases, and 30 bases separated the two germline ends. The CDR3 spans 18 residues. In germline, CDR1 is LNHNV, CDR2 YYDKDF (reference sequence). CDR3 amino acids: CAYRGAGIGHWGYNEQFF. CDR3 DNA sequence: TGTGCCTACCGCGGGGCAGGGATTGGGCACTGGGGTTACAATGAGCAGTTCTTC.

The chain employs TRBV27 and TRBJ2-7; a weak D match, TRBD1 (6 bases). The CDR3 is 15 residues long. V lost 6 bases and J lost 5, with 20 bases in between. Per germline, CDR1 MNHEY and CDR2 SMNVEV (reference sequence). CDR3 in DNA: TGTGCCAGCAGACCGCTGGGGACACACTATAACGAGCAGTACTTC. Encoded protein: CASRPLGTHYNEQYF.

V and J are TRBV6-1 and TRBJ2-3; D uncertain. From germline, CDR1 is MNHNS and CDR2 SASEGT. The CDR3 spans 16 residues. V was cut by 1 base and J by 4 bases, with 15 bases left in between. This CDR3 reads CASSEVAPWQADTQYF. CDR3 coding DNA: TGTGCCAGCAGTGAAGTGGCCCCTTGGCAAGCAGATACGCAGTATTTT.

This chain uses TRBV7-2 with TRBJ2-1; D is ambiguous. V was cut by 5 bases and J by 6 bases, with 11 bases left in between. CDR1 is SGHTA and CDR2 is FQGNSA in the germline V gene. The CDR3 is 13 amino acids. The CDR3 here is CASSPLRVNEQFF. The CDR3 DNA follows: TGTGCCAGCAGCCCCCTTAGGGTCAATGAGCAGTTCTTC. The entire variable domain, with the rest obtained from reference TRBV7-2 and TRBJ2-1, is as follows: GAGVSQSPSNKVTEKGKDVELRCDPISGHTALYWYRQSLGQGLEFLIYFQGNSAPDKSGLPSDRFSAERTGGSVSTLTIQRTQQEDSAVYLCASSPLRVNEQFFGPGTRLTVL.

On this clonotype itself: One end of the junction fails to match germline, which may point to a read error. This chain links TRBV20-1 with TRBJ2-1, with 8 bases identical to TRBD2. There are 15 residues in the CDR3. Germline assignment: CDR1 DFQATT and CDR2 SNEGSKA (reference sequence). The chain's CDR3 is CGARDPGSGNNEQFF. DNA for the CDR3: TGCGGTGCTAGAGATCCGGGTAGCGGGAATAATGAGCAGTTCTTC.

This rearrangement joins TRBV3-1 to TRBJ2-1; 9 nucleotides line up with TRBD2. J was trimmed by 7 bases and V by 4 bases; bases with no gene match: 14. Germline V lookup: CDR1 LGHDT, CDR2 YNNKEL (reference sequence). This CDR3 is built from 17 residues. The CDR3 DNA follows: TGTGCCAGCAGCCTCATGACCGGGACTAGCTTAGGAAATGAGCAGTTCTTC. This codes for CASSLMTGTSLGNEQFF.

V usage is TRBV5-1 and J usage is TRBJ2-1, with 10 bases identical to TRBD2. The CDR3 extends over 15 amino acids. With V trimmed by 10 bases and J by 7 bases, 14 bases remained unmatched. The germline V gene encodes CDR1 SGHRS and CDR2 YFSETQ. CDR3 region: CARASFETSGNEQFF. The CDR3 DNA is TGCGCCCGGGCGAGTTTCGAGACTAGCGGGAATGAGCAGTTCTTC.

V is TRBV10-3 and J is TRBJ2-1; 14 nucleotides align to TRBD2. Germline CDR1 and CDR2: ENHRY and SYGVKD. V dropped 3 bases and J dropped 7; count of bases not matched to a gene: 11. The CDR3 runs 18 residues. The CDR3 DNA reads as TGTGCCATCAGTGAAATGGGACTAGCGGGAGTATCAGGGAATGAGCAGTTCTTC. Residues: CAISEMGLAGVSGNEQFF.

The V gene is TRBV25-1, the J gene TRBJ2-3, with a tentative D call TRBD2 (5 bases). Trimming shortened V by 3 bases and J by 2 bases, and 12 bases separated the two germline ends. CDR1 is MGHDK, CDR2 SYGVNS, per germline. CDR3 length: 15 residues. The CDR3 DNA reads TGTGCCAGCAGTGACGCGCAGCGGCTCACAGATACGCAGTATTTT. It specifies CASSDAQRLTDTQYF.

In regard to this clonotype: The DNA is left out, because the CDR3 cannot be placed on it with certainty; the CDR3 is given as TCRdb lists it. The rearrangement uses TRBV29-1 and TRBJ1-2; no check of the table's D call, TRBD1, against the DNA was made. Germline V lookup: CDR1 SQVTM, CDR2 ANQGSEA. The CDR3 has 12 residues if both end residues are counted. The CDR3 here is CSADRGNYGCTF.

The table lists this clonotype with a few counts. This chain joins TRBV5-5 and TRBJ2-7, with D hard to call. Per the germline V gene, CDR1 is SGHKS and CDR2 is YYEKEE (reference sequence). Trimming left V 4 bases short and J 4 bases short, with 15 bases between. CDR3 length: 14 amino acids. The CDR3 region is CASSAYPESYEQYF. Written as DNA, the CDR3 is TGTGCCAGCAGCGCTTATCCGGAATCTTACGAGCAGTACTTC.

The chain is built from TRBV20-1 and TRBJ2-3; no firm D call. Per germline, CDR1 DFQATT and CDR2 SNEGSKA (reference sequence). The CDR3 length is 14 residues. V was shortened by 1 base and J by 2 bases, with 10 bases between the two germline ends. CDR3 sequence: CSARVEQITDTQYF. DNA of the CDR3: TGCAGTGCTAGAGTGGAACAGATCACAGATACGCAGTATTTT.

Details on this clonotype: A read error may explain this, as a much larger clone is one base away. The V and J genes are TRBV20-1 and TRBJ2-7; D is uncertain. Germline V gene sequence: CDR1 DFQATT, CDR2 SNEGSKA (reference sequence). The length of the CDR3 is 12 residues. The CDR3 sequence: CSATRSSHEQYF. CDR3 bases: TGCAGTGCTACTAGGAGCTCCCACGAGCAGTACTTC.